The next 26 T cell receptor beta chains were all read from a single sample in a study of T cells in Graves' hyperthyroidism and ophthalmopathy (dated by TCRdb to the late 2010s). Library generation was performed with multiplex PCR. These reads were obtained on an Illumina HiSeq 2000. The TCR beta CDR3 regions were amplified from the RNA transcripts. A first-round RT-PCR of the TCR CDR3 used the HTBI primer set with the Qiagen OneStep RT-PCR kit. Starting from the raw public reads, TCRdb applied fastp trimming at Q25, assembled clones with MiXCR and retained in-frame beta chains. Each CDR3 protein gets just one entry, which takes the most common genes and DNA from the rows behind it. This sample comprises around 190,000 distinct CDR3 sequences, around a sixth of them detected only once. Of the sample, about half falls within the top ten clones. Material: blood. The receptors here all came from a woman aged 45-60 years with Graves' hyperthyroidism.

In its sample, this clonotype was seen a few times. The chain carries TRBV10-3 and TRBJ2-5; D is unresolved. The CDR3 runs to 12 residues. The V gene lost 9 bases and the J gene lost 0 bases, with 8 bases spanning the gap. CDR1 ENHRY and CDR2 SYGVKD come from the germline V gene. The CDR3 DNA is TGTGCCATGTCAGCCAACCAAGAGACCCAGTACTTC. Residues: CAMSANQETQYF.

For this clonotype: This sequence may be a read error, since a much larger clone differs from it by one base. DNA for the CDR3: TGTGCCAGCAGCTTCAATGAGCAGTTCTTC. This encodes CASSFNEQFF. The chain couples TRBV7-8 to TRBJ2-1; D is uncertain. The germline V gene encodes CDR1 SGHVS and CDR2 FQNEAQ. The CDR3 totals 10 residues. V lost 3 bases to trimming and J lost 6 bases, with 0 bases between them.

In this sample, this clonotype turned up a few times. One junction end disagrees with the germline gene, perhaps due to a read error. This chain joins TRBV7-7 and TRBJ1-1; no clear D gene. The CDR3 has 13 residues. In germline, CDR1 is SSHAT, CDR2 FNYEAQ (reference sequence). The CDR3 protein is CASSPLMGGEAFF. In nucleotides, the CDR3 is TGTGCTAGCAGCCCCCTCATGGGTGGTGAAGCTTTCTTT.

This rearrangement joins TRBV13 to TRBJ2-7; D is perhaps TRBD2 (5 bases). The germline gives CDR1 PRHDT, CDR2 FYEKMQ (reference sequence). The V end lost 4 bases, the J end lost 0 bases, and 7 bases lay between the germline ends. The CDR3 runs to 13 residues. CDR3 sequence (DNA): TGTGCCAGCAGCTCGGGGAACTCCTACGAGCAGTACTTC. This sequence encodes CASSSGNSYEQYF.

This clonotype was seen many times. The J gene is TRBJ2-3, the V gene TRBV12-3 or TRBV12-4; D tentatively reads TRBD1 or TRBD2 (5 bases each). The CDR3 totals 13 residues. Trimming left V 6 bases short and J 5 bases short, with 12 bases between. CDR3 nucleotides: TGTGCCAGCAGCTCCCCTGGGGGAGATACGCAGTATTTT. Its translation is CASSSPGGDTQYF.

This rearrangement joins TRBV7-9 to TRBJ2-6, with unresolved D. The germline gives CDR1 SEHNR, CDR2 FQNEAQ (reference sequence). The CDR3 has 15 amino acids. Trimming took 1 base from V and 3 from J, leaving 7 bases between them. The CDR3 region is CASSLVSGGANVLTF. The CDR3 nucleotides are TGTGCCAGCAGCTTAGTGAGTGGTGGGGCCAACGTCCTGACTTTC.

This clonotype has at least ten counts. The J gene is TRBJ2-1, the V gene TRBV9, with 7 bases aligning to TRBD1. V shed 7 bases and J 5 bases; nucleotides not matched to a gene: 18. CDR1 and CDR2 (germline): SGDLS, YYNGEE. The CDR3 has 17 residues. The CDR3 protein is CASGHGIRGPGNNEQFF. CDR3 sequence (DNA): TGTGCCAGCGGTCACGGGATAAGGGGGCCGGGTAACAATGAGCAGTTCTTC.

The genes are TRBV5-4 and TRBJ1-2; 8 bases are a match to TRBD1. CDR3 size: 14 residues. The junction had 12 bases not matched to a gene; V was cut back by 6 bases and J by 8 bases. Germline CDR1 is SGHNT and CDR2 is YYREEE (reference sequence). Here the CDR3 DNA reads TGTGCCAGCACCCCGGGACAGGAGGCGGTAGGCTACACCTTC. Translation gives CASTPGQEAVGYTF. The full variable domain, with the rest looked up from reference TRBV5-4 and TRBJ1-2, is ETGVTQSPTHLIKTRGQQVTLRCSSQSGHNTVSWYQQALGQGPQFIFQYYREEENGRGNFPPRFSGLQFPNYSSELNVNALELDDSALYLCASTPGQEAVGYTFGSGTRLTVV.

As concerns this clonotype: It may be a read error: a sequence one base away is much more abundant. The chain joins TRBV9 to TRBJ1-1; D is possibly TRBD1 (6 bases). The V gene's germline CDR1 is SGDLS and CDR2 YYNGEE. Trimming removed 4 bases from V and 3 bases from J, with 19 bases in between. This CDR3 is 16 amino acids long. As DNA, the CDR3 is TGTGCCAGCAGCTCTTGGGTCGGGGGGCGGGACACTGAAGCTTTCTTT. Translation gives CASSSWVGGRDTEAFF. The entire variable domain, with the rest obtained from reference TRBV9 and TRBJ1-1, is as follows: DSGVTQTPKHLITATGQRVTLRCSPRSGDLSVYWYQQSLDQGLQFLIQYYNGEERAKGNILERFSAQQFPDLHSELNLSSLELGDSALYFCASSSWVGGRDTEAFFGQGTRLTVV.

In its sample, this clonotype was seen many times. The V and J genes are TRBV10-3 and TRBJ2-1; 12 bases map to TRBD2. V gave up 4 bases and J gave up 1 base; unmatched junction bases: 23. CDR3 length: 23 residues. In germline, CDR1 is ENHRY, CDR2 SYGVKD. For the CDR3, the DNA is TGTGCCATCAGTGGGGGTCACAAAACCGAGACTAGCGGGAGCTTCAATTCCTACAATGAGCAGTTCTTC. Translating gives CAISGGHKTETSGSFNSYNEQFF.

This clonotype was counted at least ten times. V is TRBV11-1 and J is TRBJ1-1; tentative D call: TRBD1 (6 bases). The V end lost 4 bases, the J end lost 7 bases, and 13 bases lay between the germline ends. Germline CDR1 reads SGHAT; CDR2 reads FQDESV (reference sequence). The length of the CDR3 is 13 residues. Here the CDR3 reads CASSSRDNYEAFF. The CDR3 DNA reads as TGTGCCAGCAGCTCCCGGGACAACTATGAAGCTTTCTTT.

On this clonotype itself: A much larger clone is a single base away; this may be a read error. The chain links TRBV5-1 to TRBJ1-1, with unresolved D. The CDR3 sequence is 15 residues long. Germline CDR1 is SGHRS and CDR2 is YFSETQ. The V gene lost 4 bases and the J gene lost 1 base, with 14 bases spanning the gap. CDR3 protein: CASSRKGDPNTEAFF. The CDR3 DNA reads TGCGCCAGCAGCCGTAAGGGAGATCCGAACACTGAAGCTTTCTTT.

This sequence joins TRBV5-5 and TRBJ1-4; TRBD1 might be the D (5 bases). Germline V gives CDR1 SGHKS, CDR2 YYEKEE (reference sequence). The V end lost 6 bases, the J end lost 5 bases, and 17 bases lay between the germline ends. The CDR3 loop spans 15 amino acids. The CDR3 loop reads CASTWGSVWNEKLFF. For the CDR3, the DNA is TGTGCCAGCACCTGGGGGTCAGTATGGAATGAAAAACTGTTTTTT. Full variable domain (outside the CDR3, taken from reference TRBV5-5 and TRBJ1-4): DAGVTQSPTHLIKTRGQQVTLRCSPISGHKSVSWYQQVLGQGPQFIFQYYEKEERGRGNFPDRFSARQFPNYSSELNVNALLLGDSALYLCASTWGSVWNEKLFFGSGTQLSVL.

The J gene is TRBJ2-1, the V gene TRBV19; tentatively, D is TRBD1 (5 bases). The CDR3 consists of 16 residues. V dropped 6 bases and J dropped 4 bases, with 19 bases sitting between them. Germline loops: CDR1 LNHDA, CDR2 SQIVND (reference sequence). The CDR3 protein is CASRPIRDNTYNEQFF. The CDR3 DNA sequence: TGTGCCAGTAGACCAATCAGGGATAACACTTACAATGAGCAGTTCTTC.

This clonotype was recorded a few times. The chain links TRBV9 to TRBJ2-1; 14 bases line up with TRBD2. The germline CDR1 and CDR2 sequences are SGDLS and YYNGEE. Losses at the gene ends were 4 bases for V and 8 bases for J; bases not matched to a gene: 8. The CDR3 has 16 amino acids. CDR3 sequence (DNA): TGTGCCAGCAGCCCCAGTGGGACTAGCGGGAGCTATGAGCAGTTCTTC. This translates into CASSPSGTSGSYEQFF.

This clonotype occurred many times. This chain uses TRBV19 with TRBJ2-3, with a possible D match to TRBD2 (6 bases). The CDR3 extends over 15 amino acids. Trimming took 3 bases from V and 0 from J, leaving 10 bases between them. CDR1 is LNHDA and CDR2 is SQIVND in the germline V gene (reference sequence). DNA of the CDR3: TGTGCCAGTAGTATTGGAGGGGTTAGCACAGATACGCAGTATTTT. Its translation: CASSIGGVSTDTQYF.

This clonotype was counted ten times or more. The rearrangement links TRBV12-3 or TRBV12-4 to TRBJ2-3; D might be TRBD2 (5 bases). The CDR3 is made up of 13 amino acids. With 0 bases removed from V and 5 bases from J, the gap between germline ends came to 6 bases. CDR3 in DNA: TGTGCCAGCAGTTTAGCCGAGGGAGATACGCAGTATTTT. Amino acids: CASSLAEGDTQYF.

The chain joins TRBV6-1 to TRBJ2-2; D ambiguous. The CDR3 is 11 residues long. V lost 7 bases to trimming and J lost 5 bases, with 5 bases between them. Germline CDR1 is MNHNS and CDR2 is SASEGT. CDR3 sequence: CASKSTGELFF. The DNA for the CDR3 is TGTGCCAGCAAATCGACCGGGGAGCTGTTTTTT.

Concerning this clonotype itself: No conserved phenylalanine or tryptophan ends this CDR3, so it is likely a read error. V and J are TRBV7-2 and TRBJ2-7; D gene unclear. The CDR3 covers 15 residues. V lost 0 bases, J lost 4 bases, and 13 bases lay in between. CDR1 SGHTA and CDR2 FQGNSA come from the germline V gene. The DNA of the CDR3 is TGTGCCAGCAGCTTAGCGAGCGACTCAACGTACGAGCAGTACCTC. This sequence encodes CASSLASDSTYEQYL.

The CDR3 DNA reads as TGTGCCAGCAGCCCTAATTGGGGGGCCGGGACAGGGGTAGCCGAGACCCAGTACTTC. It is translated as CASSPNWGAGTGVAETQYF. This sequence joins TRBV7-9 and TRBJ2-5; 10 bases match TRBD1. The CDR3 runs 19 residues. Trimming at V came to 5 bases and at J to 5 bases, leaving 20 bases not matched to a gene. The germline CDR1 and CDR2 sequences are SEHNR and FQNEAQ (reference sequence).

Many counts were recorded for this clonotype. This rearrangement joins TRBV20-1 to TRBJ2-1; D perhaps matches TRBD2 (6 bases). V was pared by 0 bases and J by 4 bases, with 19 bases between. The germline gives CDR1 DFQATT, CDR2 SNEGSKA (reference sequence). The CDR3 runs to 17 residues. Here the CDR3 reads CSARELNPGLGYNEQFF. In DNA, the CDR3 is TGCAGTGCTAGAGAGCTCAATCCGGGACTTGGGTACAATGAGCAGTTCTTC.

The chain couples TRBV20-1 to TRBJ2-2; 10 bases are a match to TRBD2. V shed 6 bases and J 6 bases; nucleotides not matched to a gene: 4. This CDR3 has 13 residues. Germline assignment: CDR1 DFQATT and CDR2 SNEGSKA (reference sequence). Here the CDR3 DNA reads TGCAGTGCAACGACTAGCGGGTCCGGGGAGCTGTTTTTT. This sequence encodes CSATTSGSGELFF.

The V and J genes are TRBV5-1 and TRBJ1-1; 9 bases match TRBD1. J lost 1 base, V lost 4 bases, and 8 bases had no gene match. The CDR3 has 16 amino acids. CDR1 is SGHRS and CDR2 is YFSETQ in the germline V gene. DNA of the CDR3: TGCGCCAGCAGCCTCGGGGGGACAGGGTGGAACACTGAAGCTTTCTTT. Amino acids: CASSLGGTGWNTEAFF. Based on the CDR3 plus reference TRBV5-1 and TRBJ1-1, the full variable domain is KAGVTQTPRYLIKTRGQQVTLSCSPISGHRSVSWYQQTPGQGLQFLFEYFSETQRNKGNFPGRFSGRQFSNSRSEMNVSTLELGDSALYLCASSLGGTGWNTEAFFGQGTRLTVV.

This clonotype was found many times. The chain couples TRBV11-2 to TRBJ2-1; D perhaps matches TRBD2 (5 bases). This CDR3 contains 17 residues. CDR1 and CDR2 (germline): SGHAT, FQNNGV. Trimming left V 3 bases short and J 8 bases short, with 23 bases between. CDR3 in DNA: TGTGCCAGCAGCTTTCCGGCAGATTATTATGCCGGGGATGAGCAGTTCTTC. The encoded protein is CASSFPADYYAGDEQFF.

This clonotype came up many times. CDR3 DNA sequence: TGTGCCAGCAGTTTATCGCGTACACAGGGGATGATGACAGATACGCAGTATTTT. Encoded protein: CASSLSRTQGMMTDTQYF. The chain combines TRBV27 with TRBJ2-3; the match to TRBD1 covers 7 bases. This CDR3 spans 18 amino acids. The germline CDR1 and CDR2 sequences are MNHEY and SMNVEV (reference sequence). J was trimmed by 3 bases and V by 0 bases; bases with no gene match: 12.

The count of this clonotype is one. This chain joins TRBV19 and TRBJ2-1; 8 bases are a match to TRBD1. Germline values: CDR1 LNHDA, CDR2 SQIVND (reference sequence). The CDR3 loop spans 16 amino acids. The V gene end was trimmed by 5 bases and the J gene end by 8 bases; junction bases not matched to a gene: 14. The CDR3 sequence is CASSARQGSRIHEQFF. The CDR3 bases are TGTGCCAGTAGTGCCCGACAGGGGAGCCGGATCCATGAGCAGTTCTTC.